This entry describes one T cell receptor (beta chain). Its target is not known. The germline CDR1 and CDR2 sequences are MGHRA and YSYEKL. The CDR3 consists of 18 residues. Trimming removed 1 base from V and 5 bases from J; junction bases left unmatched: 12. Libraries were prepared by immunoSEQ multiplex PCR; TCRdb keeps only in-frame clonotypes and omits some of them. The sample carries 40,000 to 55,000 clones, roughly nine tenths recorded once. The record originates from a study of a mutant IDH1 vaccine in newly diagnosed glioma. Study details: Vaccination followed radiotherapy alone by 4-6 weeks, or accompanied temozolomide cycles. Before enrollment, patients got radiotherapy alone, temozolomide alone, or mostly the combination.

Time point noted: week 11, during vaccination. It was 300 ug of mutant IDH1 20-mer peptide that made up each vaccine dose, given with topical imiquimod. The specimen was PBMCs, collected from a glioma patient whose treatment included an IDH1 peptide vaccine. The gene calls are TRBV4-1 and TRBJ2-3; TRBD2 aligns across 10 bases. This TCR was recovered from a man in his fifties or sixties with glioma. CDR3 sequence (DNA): TGCGCCAGCAGCCAAGGGGCGCCCAGCGGGAGGGCTAAAGATACGCAGTATTTT. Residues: CASSQGAPSGRAKDTQYF.